These 30 T cell receptor beta chains originate from one sample sequenced in a study of T-cell memory formation after mild COVID-19. One entry per CDR3 protein, called by TCRdb with MiXCR from the 5' RACE reads. This repertoire shows some 210,000 distinct CDR3 sequences, around 18% found once; its top ten account for 2% to 2.5%. Sample: PBMCs or a T cell subset sorted from them (not recorded which). All receptors come from an adult woman who had mild COVID-19 (a few samples of this study predate the infection). Cell type and time point are not known.

This clonotype was seen repeatedly, ten times or more. This sequence joins TRBV10-3 and TRBJ2-7; 12 bases align to TRBD2. Trimming at V came to 4 bases and at J to 1 base, leaving 2 bases not matched to a gene. CDR1 is ENHRY and CDR2 is SYGVKD in the germline V gene. The length of the CDR3 is 15 residues. CDR3 nucleotides: TGTGCCATCAGTGGGACTAGCGGGACGTCCTACGAGCAGTACTTC. This codes for CAISGTSGTSYEQYF.

The rearrangement links TRBV7-2 to TRBJ1-3; 9 bases map to TRBD1. Trimming took 5 bases from V and 0 from J; bases not matched to a gene: 8. Germline CDR1 is SGHTA and CDR2 is FQGNSA. This CDR3 has 17 amino acids. The CDR3 reads CASSPGTGPSSGNTIYF. The CDR3 DNA sequence: TGTGCCAGCAGCCCCGGGACAGGGCCCAGCTCTGGAAACACCATATATTTT.

V and J are TRBV4-2 and TRBJ1-1; D uncertain. V lost 4 bases and J lost 4, with 13 bases in between. CDR3 length: 14 amino acids. Germline CDR1 and CDR2: LGHNA and YNFKEQ. Here the CDR3 DNA reads TGTGCCAGCAGCCCCGGCCCGACGGGCACTGAAGCTTTCTTT. Residues: CASSPGPTGTEAFF.

The genes are TRBV29-1 and TRBJ1-2; D not certain. Trimming left V 2 bases short and J 4 bases short, with 5 bases between. In germline, CDR1 is SQVTM, CDR2 ANQGSEA. This CDR3 is 11 amino acids long. The CDR3 DNA reads TGCAGCGTTGAACTCGGCTATGGCTACACCTTC. This encodes CSVELGYGYTF. The whole variable domain, remainder taken from reference TRBV29-1 and TRBJ1-2, is SAVISQKPSRDICQRGTSLTIQCQVDSQVTMMFWYRQQPGQSLTLIATANQGSEATYESGFVIDKFPISRPNLTFSTLTVSNMSPEDSSIYLCSVELGYGYTFGSGTRLTVV.

The chain uses TRBV20-1 and TRBJ1-1; 7 bases are a match to TRBD1. The J segment lost 5 bases and the V segment lost 0 bases, leaving 9 bases of the junction unmatched. This CDR3 region has 15 residues. Germline CDR1 DFQATT, CDR2 SNEGSKA (reference sequence). CDR3 region: CSARDQGGAWTEAFF. The CDR3 nucleotides are TGCAGTGCTAGAGATCAGGGGGGCGCATGGACTGAAGCTTTCTTT.

The chain links TRBV6-6 to TRBJ2-1, with D hard to call. Germline values: CDR1 MNHNY, CDR2 SVGAGI (reference sequence). Between the trimmed V and J ends, which lost 3 bases and 9 bases, there was a span of 9 bases. CDR3 length: 12 amino acids. In DNA, the CDR3 is TGTGCCAGCAGTTATAGCCGAGGTGAGCAGTTCTTC. Protein: CASSYSRGEQFF.

This clonotype was detected a few times. This chain connects TRBV6-2 or TRBV6-3 to TRBJ1-2; tentatively, D is TRBD1 (6 bases). V lost 6 bases and J lost 7, with 15 bases in between. From germline, CDR1 is MNHEY and CDR2 SVGEGT. This CDR3 comprises 13 residues. The CDR3 sequence: CASSLTGNSGYTF. In DNA form, the CDR3 reads TGTGCCAGCAGCCTTACAGGGAATAGTGGCTACACCTTC.

This chain joins TRBV12-3 or TRBV12-4 and TRBJ1-5; 7 nucleotides align to TRBD1. V shed 5 bases, J shed 1 base, and the junction held 2 bases outside the gene matches. This CDR3 has 14 residues. CDR3 nucleotides: TGTGCCAGCAGTAACAGGGGAAGCAATCAGCCCCAGCATTTT. This gives the protein CASSNRGSNQPQHF.

This clonotype showed up many times. The chain joins TRBV24-1 to TRBJ2-3; 11 bases are a match to TRBD2. The V and J ends lost 6 bases and 5 bases, in that order; junction bases with no gene match: 9. The CDR3 loop spans 16 amino acids. From germline, CDR1 is KGHDR and CDR2 SFDVKD. The CDR3 protein is CATSSPLAGELDTQYF. The CDR3, as DNA: TGTGCCACCAGTTCCCCACTAGCGGGAGAATTAGATACGCAGTATTTT.

This clonotype has just a few counts. This rearrangement joins TRBV5-1 to TRBJ2-1; D not certain. Between the trimmed V and J ends, which lost 1 base and 5 bases, there was a span of 10 bases. Germline loops: CDR1 SGHRS, CDR2 YFSETQ. The CDR3 sequence is 14 residues long. The CDR3 DNA sequence: TGCGCCAGCAGCTTGTGGCGCACCAACAATGAGCAGTTCTTC. It codes for CASSLWRTNNEQFF.

In this sample, this clonotype turned up a few times. The chain combines TRBV2 with TRBJ2-7, with 9 bases lining up with TRBD1. Germline CDR1 and CDR2: SNHLY and FYNNEI. Trimming at V came to 6 bases and at J to 5 bases, leaving 8 bases not matched to a gene. The CDR3 loop spans 14 amino acids. The chain's CDR3 is CASRKTGGRNEQYF. As DNA, the CDR3 is TGTGCCAGCAGGAAGACAGGGGGTAGGAACGAGCAGTACTTC.

V gene TRBV20-1 combines with J gene TRBJ2-3; D possibly corresponds to TRBD2 (5 bases). The germline CDR1 and CDR2 sequences are DFQATT and SNEGSKA (reference sequence). CDR3 size: 14 residues. The V and J ends lost 3 bases and 5 bases respectively, with 15 bases between them. The CDR3 DNA sequence: TGCAGTGCTAGCACTAGGATTTCTCAAGATACGCAGTATTTT. Translation gives CSASTRISQDTQYF.

The chain joins TRBV28 to TRBJ1-1; D remains ambiguous. With 5 bases removed from V and 1 base from J, the gap between germline ends came to 11 bases. Looked up from germline, CDR1 is MDHEN and CDR2 is SYDVKM. CDR3 length: 14 residues. CDR3 sequence reads: CASSAALQNTEAFF. CDR3 bases: TGTGCCAGCAGTGCGGCCCTCCAGAACACTGAAGCTTTCTTT.

This chain connects TRBV24-1 to TRBJ2-3; D may be TRBD2 (6 bases). The CDR3 consists of 16 residues. Germline V CDR1 and CDR2: KGHDR, SFDVKD. Trimming took 2 bases from V and 4 from J, leaving 15 bases between them. The chain's CDR3 is CATSDYPPLAPDTQYF. The CDR3 coding sequence is TGTGCCACCAGTGATTACCCCCCTCTAGCGCCAGATACGCAGTATTTT.

This clonotype showed up many times. CDR3 loop: CASSPRTGELFF. The CDR3 DNA sequence: TGTGCCAGCTCACCACGCACCGGGGAGCTGTTTTTT. This chain joins TRBV18 and TRBJ2-2; D is unclear. The CDR3 covers 12 residues. V was shortened by 1 base and J by 4 bases, with 1 base between the two germline ends. Per germline, CDR1 KGHSH and CDR2 LQKENI.

This clonotype occurred a few times. The chain employs TRBV12-3 or TRBV12-4 and TRBJ1-1; 10 bases map to TRBD1. Unmatched junction bases numbered 7, after V lost 4 bases and J lost 2 bases. The CDR3 extends over 16 amino acids. Written as DNA, the CDR3 is TGTGCCAGCAGTTCAGGGGGGGACAGGGGAAACACTGAAGCTTTCTTT. Translation: CASSSGGDRGNTEAFF.

The V call is TRBV5-1, the J call TRBJ1-5; 7 nucleotides agree with TRBD1. V shed 2 bases and J 5 bases; nucleotides not matched to a gene: 7. The CDR3 has 15 amino acids. Germline V gene sequence: CDR1 SGHRS, CDR2 YFSETQ. Here the CDR3 reads CASSLTGARDQPQHF. Here the CDR3 DNA reads TGCGCCAGCAGCTTAACAGGGGCCCGAGATCAGCCCCAGCATTTT.

This clonotype was observed a few times. J is TRBJ2-1 and V is TRBV24-1, with 9 bases lining up with TRBD2. V was clipped by 6 bases and J by 2 bases; unmatched bases: 13. The CDR3 runs 18 residues. The V gene's germline CDR1 is KGHDR and CDR2 SFDVKD. CDR3 DNA: TGTGCCACCAGTAGCGGGAGGAATTACCGGCCCCCCTACAATGAGCAGTTCTTC. Amino acids: CATSSGRNYRPPYNEQFF.

The chain employs TRBV2 and TRBJ2-1; weak D call: TRBD2 (5 bases). The CDR3 covers 10 residues. Trimming stripped 5 bases from V and 10 bases from J, with 6 bases between. From germline, CDR1 is SNHLY and CDR2 FYNNEI. The CDR3 loop reads CASSSGEQFF. The CDR3 DNA is TGTGCCAGCAGTTCGGGGGAGCAGTTCTTC.

The V call is TRBV29-1, the J call TRBJ2-7, with 12 nucleotides matching TRBD2. CDR1 is SQVTM, CDR2 ANQGSEA, per germline. The V and J ends lost 6 bases and 1 base, in that order; junction bases with no gene match: 1. This CDR3 contains 13 residues. CDR3 nucleotides: TGCAGCGTCGGGACTAGCGGGTCCTACGAGCAGTACTTC. This gives the protein CSVGTSGSYEQYF.

CDR3 amino acids: CASRAGQGNTGELFF. The CDR3 coding sequence is TGTGCCAGCAGGGCTGGACAGGGGAACACCGGGGAGCTGTTTTTT. This rearrangement joins TRBV3-1 to TRBJ2-2; 8 nucleotides line up with TRBD1. Germline CDR1 reads LGHDT; CDR2 reads YNNKEL (reference sequence). The CDR3 runs 15 residues. The ends lost 6 bases at V and 1 base at J; junction bases unmatched: 4.

This clonotype was seen a handful of times. The chain carries TRBV7-2 and TRBJ2-1; TRBD1 is a possible D gene (6 bases). Germline V gene data show CDR1 as SGHTA and CDR2 as FQGNSA. V lost 5 bases, J lost 5 bases, and 19 bases lay in between. This CDR3 contains 16 residues. The chain's CDR3 is CASSVGGGGRDNEQFF. The CDR3 nucleotides are TGTGCCAGCAGCGTAGGTGGGGGCGGCCGGGACAATGAGCAGTTCTTC.

This chain's CDR3 is CASSPWTSDYEQYF. Written as DNA, the CDR3 is TGTGCCAGCAGCCCCTGGACTAGCGATTACGAGCAGTACTTC. The rearrangement joins TRBV3-1 to TRBJ2-7, with TRBD2 identical over 9 bases. The J segment lost 4 bases and the V segment lost 4 bases, leaving 5 bases of the junction unmatched. The CDR3 is made up of 14 amino acids. Germline V gives CDR1 LGHDT, CDR2 YNNKEL (reference sequence).

This chain joins TRBV30 and TRBJ1-5, with D maybe TRBD1 (5 bases). The CDR3 is 14 residues long. Germline CDR1 GTSNPN, CDR2 SVGIG (reference sequence). V shed 2 bases and J shed 4 bases, with 12 bases lying between them. The CDR3 spells CAWSLGAGNQPQHF. The CDR3 nucleotides read TGTGCCTGGAGTTTGGGAGCAGGGAATCAGCCCCAGCATTTT.

This clonotype has just a few counts. The gene calls are TRBV6-5 and TRBJ2-3; D tentatively fits TRBD1 or TRBD2 (5 bases each). The CDR3 is 13 amino acids. From germline, CDR1 is MNHEY and CDR2 SVGAGI. V was trimmed by 6 bases and J by 1 base, leaving 8 bases between them. CDR3 sequence: CASRRDGTDTQYF. Written as DNA, the CDR3 is TGTGCCAGCAGGAGGGACGGCACAGATACGCAGTATTTT.

The chain recombines TRBV25-1 with TRBJ2-7; 7 bases are shared with TRBD2. The CDR3 spans 16 residues. V trimming: 4 bases; J trimming: 0 bases; junction bases outside the gene matches: 9. Per germline, CDR1 MGHDK and CDR2 SYGVNS. DNA of the CDR3: TGTGCCAGCAGTGGGCGAGAAGCGGGAACCTCCTACGAGCAGTACTTC. Translation: CASSGREAGTSYEQYF.

This clonotype occurred a few times. This rearrangement joins TRBV25-1 to TRBJ1-1, with D perhaps TRBD1 (5 bases). The CDR3 has 13 amino acids. V lost 0 bases and J 5 bases, leaving 7 bases between the germline ends. Looked up from germline, CDR1 is MGHDK and CDR2 is SYGVNS. This CDR3 reads CASSEYKGTEAFF. The CDR3 DNA sequence: TGTGCCAGCAGTGAATATAAGGGGACTGAAGCTTTCTTT.

V is TRBV6-5 and J is TRBJ1-2; D not certain. V gave up 2 bases and J gave up 5 bases, with 21 bases separating them. The CDR3 is made up of 17 amino acids. Germline V lookup: CDR1 MNHEY, CDR2 SVGAGI. The CDR3, as DNA: TGTGCCAGCAGTTACAACCGGCGCTTGGCGCCCGATTATGGCTACACCTTC. Its translation is CASSYNRRLAPDYGYTF.

The CDR3 DNA reads as TGCGCCAGCAGCGAGGGACAGGGGACGAGCAATCAGCCCCAGCATTTT. Translating gives CASSEGQGTSNQPQHF. V usage is TRBV5-1 and J usage is TRBJ1-5, with 10 nucleotides matching TRBD1. The germline gives CDR1 SGHRS, CDR2 YFSETQ. The trim removed 4 bases at V and 1 base at J, leaving 5 bases unmatched. The CDR3 loop spans 16 amino acids.

This clonotype was counted between two and nine times. The chain links TRBV9 to TRBJ2-7; TRBD2 agrees at 10 bases. The germline CDR1 and CDR2 sequences are SGDLS and YYNGEE. V gave up 0 bases and J gave up 2 bases; unmatched junction bases: 5. CDR3 length equals 16 residues. CDR3 nucleotide sequence: TGTGCCAGCAGCGTAGGGCTAGCGGGAGCCCCCTACGAGCAGTACTTC. This gives the protein CASSVGLAGAPYEQYF. The entire variable domain, with the rest obtained from reference TRBV9 and TRBJ2-7, is as follows: DSGVTQTPKHLITATGQRVTLRCSPRSGDLSVYWYQQSLDQGLQFLIQYYNGEERAKGNILERFSAQQFPDLHSELNLSSLELGDSALYFCASSVGLAGAPYEQYFGPGTRLTVT.